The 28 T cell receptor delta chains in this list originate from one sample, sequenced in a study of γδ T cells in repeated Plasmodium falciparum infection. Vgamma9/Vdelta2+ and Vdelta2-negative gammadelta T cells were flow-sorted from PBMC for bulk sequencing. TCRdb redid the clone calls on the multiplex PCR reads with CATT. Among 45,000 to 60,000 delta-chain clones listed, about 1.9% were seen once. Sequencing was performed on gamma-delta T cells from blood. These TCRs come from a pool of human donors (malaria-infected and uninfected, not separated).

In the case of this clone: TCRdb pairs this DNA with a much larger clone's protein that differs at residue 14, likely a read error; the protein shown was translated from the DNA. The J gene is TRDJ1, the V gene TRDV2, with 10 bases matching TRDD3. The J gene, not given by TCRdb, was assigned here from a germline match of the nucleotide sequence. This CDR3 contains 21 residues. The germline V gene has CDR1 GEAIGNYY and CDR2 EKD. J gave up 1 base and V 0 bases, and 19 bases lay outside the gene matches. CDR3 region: CACDTLTLSVLGDDRTDKLIF. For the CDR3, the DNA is TGTGCCTGTGACACCCTCACCTTATCTGTACTGGGGGATGATCGCACCGATAAACTCATCTTT.

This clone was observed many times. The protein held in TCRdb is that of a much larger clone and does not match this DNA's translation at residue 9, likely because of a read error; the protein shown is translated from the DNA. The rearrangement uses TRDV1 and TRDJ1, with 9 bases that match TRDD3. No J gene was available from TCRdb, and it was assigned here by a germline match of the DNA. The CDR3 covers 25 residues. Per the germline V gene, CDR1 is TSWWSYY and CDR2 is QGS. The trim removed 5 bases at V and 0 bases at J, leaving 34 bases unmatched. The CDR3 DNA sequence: TGTGCTCTTGGGCGTCGTAGGCCTTCCCTAATGTTGGTTACTGGGGGACCGCTGTACACCGATAAACTCATCTTT. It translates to CALGRRRPSLMLVTGGPLYTDKLIF.

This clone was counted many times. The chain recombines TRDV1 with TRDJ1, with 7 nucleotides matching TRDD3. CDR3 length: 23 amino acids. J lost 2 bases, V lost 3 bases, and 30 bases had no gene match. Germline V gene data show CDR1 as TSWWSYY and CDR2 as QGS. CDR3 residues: CALGESYVEPLLGFLRITDKLIF. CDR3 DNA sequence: TGTGCTCTTGGGGAGAGCTACGTAGAACCCTTACTGGGGTTCCTTCGGATTACCGATAAACTCATCTTT.

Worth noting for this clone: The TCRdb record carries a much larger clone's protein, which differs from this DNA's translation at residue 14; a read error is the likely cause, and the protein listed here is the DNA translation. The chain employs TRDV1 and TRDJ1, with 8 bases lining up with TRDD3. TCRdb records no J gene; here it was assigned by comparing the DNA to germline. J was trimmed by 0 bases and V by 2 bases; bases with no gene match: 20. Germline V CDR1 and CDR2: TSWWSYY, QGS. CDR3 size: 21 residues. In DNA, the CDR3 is TGTGCTCTTGGGGAAGGGATCCTAAGTCGACTGGGGGTCATATACACCGATAAACTCATCTTT. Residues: CALGEGILSRLGVIYTDKLIF.

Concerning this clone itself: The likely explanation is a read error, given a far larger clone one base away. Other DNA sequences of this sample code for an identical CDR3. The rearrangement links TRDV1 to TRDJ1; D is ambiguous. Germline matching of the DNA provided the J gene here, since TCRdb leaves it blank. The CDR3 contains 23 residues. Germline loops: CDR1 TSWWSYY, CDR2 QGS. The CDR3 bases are TGTGCTCTTGGGGAACTAAAATCTTTTGGTTGTAGGCCGACCCAGCGTTCAACCGACAAACTCATCTTT. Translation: CALGELKSFGCRPTQRSTDKLIF.

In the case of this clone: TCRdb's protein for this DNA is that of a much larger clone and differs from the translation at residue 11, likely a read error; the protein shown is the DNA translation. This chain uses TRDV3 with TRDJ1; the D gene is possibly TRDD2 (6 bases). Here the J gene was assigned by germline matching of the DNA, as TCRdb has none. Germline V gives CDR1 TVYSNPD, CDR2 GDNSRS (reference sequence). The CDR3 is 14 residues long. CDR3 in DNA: TGTGCCTTCCCCCTTCCCCCGAATACCGATGAACTCATCTTT. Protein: CAFPLPPNTDELIF.

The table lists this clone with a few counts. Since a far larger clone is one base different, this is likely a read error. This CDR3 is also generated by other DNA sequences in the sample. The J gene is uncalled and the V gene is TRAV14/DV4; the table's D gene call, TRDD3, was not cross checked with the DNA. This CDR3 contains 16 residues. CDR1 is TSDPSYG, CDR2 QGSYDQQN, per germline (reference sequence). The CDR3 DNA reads TGTGCAATTCGCCGTACTGGGGGATTCGAAACCGATAAACTAATCTTT. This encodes CAIRRTGGFETDKLIF.

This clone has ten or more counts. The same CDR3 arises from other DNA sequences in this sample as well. In DNA, the CDR3 is TGTGCCTGTGACACCGTATTACCTGGGGGATACGCGCGGGGGCCCGATAAACTCATCTTT. This gives the protein CACDTVLPGGYARGPDKLIF. The chain employs TRDV2 and TRDJ1; TRDD3 agrees at 12 bases. TCRdb offers no J gene call, so here the DNA was matched to germline to obtain one. The CDR3 extends over 20 amino acids. Losses at the gene ends were 0 bases for V and 3 bases for J; bases not matched to a gene: 16. The germline CDR1 and CDR2 sequences are GEAIGNYY and EKD.

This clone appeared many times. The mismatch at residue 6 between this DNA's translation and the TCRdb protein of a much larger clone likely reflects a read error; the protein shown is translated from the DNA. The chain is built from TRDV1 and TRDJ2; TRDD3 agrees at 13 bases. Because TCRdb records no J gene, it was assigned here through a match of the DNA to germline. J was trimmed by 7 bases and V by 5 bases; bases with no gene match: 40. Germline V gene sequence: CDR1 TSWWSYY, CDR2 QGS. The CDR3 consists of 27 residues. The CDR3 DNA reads TGTGCTCTTGGGTCCTCCGCCTTCCTACGGGCCCCAACCCCTCTACTGGGGGATACGCGGGTTGGAGCACAACTCTTCTTT. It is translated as CALGSSAFLRAPTPLLGDTRVGAQLFF.

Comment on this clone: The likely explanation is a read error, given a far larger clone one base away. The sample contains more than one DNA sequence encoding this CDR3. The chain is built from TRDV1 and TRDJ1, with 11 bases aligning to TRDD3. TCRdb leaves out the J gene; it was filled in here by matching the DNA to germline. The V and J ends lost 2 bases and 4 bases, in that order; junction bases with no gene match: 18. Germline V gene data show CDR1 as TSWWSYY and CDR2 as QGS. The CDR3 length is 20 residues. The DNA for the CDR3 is TGTGCTCTTGGGGAATCCTCATACGTCTGGGGGATACCGGGAGGCGATAAACTCATCTTT. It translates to CALGESSYVWGIPGGDKLIF.

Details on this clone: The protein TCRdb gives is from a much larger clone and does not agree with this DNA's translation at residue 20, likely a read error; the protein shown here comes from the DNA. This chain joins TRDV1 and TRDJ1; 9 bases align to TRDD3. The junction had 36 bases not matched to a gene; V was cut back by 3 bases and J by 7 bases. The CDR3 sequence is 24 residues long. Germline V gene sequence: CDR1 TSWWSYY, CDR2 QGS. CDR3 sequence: CALGDNVERPRGISRGIQCGKLIF. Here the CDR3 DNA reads TGTGCTCTTGGGGATAATGTCGAACGTCCGCGGGGGATATCCCGGGGGATACAGTGCGGTAAACTCATCTTT.

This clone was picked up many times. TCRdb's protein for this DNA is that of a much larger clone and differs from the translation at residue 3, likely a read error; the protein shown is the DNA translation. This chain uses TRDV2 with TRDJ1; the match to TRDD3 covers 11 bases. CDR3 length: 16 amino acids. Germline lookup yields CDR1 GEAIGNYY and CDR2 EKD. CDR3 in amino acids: CARDPVSGGYNDKLIF. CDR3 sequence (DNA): TGTGCCCGTGACCCTGTCTCTGGGGGATACAACGATAAACTCATCTTT.

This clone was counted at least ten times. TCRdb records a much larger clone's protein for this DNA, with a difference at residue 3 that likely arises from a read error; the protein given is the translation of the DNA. The CDR3 DNA follows: TGTGCTTGTAGGAGCCAAACCTGGGGACTGCTACCGTACACCGATAAACTCATCTTT. Protein sequence: CACRSQTWGLLPYTDKLIF. The V gene is TRAV38-2/DV8, the J gene TRDJ1, with a tentative D call TRDD3 (6 bases). Per germline, CDR1 TSESDYY and CDR2 QEAYKQQN. The CDR3 is 19 residues long.

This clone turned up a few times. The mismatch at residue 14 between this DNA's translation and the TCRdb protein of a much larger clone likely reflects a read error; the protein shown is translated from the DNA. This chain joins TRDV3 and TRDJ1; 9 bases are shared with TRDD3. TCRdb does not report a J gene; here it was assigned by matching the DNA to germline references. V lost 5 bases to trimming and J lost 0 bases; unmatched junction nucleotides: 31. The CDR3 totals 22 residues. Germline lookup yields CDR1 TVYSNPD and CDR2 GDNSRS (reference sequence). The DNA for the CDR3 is TGTGCCAACCGCCCCCGCTCCTACGCCCGTACTGGGGGACACCGGTACACCGATAAACTCATCTTT. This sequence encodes CANRPRSYARTGGHRYTDKLIF.

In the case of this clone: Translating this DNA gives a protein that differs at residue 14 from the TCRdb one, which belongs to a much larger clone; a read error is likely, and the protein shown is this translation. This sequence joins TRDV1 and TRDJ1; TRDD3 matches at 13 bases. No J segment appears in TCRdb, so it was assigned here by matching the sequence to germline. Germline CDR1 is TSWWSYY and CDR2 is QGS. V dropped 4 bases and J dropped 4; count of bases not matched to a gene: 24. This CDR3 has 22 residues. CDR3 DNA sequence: TGTGCTCTTGGGGCTTCCTACCTTTACTGGGGGATACGCTCCGGGGATTTCGATAAACTCATCTTT. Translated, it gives CALGASYLYWGIRSGDFDKLIF.

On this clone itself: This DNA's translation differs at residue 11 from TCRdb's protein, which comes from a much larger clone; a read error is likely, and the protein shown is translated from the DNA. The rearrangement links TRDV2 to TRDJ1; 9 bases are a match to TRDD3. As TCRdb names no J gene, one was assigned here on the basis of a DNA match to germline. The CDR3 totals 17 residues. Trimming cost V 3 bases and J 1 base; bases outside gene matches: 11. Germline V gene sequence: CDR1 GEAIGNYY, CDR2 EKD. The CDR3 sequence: CACDALLGEISTDKLIF. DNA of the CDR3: TGTGCCTGTGACGCTTTACTGGGGGAGATATCCACCGATAAACTCATCTTT.

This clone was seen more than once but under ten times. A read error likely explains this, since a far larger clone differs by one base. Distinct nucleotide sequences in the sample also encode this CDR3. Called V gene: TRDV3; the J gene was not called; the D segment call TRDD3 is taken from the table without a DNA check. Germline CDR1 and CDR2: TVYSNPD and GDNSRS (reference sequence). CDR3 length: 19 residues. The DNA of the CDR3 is TGTGCCTTGGGCCCTCCTACGTACTGGGGGATACGGGGACCAGATAAGCTCATCTTT. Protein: CALGPPTYWGIRGPDKLIF.

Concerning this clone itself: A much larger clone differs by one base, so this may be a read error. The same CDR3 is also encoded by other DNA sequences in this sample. The CDR3 DNA is TGTGCTCTTGGCCTACTTCCTCCCAGACTGGGGGATACTTCGGTCAACACCGATAAACTCATCTTT. It is translated as CALGLLPPRLGDTSVNTDKLIF. The chain uses TRDV1 and TRDJ1, with TRDD3 identical over 12 bases. V lost 6 bases, J lost 0 bases, and 23 bases stayed unmatched. Germline CDR1 reads TSWWSYY; CDR2 reads QGS. The CDR3 length is 22 residues.

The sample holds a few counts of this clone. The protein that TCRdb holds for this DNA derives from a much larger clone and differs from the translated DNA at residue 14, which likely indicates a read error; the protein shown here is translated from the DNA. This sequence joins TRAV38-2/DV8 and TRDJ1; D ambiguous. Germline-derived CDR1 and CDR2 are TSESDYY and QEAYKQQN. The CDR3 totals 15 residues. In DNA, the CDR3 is TGTGCTTACCTCACCCCAATCTACGACACCGATAAACTCACCTTT. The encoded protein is CAYLTPIYDTDKLTF.

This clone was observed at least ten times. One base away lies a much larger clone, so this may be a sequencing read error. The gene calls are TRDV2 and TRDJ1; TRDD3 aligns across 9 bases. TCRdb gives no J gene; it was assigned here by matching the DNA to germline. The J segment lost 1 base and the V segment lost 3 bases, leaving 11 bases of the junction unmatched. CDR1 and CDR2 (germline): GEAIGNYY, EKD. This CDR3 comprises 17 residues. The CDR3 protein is CACDALGDPQLTDKLIF. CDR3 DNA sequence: TGTGCCTGTGACGCCCTGGGGGATCCACAACTCACCGATAAACTCATCTTT.

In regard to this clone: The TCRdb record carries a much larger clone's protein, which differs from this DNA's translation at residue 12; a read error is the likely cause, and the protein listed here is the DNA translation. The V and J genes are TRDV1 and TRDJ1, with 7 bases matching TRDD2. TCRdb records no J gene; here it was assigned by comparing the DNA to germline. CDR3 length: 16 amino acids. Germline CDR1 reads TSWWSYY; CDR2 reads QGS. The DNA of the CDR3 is TGTGCTCTTGGGGCAACCTTCCTTCCTCTCACCGGTAAACTCATCTTT. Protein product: CALGATFLPLTGKLIF.

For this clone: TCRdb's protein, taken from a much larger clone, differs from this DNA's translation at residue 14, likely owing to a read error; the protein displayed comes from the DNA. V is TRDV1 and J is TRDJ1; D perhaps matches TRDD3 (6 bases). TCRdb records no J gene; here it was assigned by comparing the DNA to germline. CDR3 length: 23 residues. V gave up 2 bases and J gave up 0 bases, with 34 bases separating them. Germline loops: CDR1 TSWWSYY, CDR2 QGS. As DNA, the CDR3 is TGTGCTCTTGGGGAATTGCTTCCCGCGCGAGGGAGAGGGGAGATACGCGACACCGATAAACTCATCTTT. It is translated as CALGELLPARGRGEIRDTDKLIF.

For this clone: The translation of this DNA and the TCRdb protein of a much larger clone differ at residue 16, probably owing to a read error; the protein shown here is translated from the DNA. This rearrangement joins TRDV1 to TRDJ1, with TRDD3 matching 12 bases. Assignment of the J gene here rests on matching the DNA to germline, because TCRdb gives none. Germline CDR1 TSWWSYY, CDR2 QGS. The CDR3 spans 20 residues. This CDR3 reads CALGVLGYWGIPRYTAKLIF. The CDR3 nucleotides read TGTGCTCTTGGGGTCCTGGGCTACTGGGGGATACCCCGGTACACCGCTAAACTCATCTTT.

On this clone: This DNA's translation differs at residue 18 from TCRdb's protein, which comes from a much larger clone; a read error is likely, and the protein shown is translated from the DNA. CDR3 protein: CALAWPSSPYWGILPTDELIF. The CDR3 bases are TGTGCCTTAGCTTGGCCTTCCTCCCCGTACTGGGGGATCCTTCCTACCGATGAACTCATCTTT. The V call is TRDV3, the J call TRDJ1; possible D gene TRDD3, 10 bases. No J gene is reported in TCRdb; it was inferred here by comparing the DNA with germline. CDR1 is TVYSNPD, CDR2 GDNSRS, per germline (reference sequence). This CDR3 has 21 amino acids.

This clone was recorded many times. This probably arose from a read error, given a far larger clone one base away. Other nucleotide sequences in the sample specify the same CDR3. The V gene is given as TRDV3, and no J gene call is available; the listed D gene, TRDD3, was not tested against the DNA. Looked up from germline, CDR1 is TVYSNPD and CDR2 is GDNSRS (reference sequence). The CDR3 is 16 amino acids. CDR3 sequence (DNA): TGTGCCGTACTATCCTGGGGGTACCAGGGAACCGATAAGCTCATCTTT. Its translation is CAVLSWGYQGTDKLIF.

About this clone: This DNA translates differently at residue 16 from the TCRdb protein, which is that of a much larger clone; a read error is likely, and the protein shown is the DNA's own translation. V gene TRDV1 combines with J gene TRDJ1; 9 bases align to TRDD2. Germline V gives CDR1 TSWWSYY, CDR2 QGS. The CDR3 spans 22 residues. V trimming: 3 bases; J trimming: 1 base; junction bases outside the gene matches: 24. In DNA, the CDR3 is TGTGCTCTTGGGGACGGGGCCTTCCTACGTCGTTGGGGGCCACTGTTCACCGATAAACTCATCTTT. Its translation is CALGDGAFLRRWGPLFTDKLIF.

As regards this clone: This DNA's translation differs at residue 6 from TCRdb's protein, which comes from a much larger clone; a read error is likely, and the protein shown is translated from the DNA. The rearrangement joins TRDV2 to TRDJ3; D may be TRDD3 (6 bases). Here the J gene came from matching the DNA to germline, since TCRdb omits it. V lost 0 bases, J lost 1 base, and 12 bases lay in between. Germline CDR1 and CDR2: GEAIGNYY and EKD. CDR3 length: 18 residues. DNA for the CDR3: TGTGCCTGTGACACCGCGGGGATTGATTCCTGGGACACCCGACAGATGTTTTTC. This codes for CACDTAGIDSWDTRQMFF.

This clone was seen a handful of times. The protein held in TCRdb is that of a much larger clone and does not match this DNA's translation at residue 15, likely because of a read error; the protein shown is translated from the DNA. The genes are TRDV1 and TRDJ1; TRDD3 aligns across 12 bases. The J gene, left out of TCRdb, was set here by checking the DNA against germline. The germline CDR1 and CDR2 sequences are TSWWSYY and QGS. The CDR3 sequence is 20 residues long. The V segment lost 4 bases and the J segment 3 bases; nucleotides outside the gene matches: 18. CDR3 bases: TGTGCTCTTGGGGTCCTGGGCTACTGGGGGATACCCCGGTACGCCGATAAACTCATCTTT. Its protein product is CALGVLGYWGIPRYADKLIF.